The 3 T cell receptor beta chains presented below share a single source sample, sequenced in a study of blood T cell repertoires in COVID-19. The repertoire was sequenced with immunoSEQ multiplex PCR; TCRdb's copy has only in-frame clones and lacks some. The sample carries approximately 200,000 clones, around 89% recorded once. The sample consisted of peripheral blood. The receptors were gathered from a man under 40 with COVID-19, enrolled during active disease.

In this sample, this clone turned up a few times. The CDR3 here is CASSQALSGGRVNEQYF. In DNA, the CDR3 is TGTGCCAGCAGCCAAGCCCTTTCAGGGGGTCGAGTCAACGAGCAGTACTTC. The V call is TRBV4-2, the J call TRBJ2-7; the match to TRBD1 covers 7 bases. The V gene's germline CDR1 is LGHNA and CDR2 YNFKEQ. The CDR3 spans 17 residues. V lost 1 base to trimming and J lost 5 bases; unmatched junction nucleotides: 14.

J is TRBJ2-1 and V is TRBV15, with 9 bases fitting TRBD2. CDR1 is LNHNV, CDR2 YYDKDF, per germline (reference sequence). V trimming: 0 bases; J trimming: 9 bases; junction bases outside the gene matches: 15. The CDR3 spans 18 residues. The CDR3, as DNA: TGTGCCACCAGCAGAGACACCTTTGGCGGGGGGGCGTGGAGTGAGCAGTTCTTC. Protein sequence: CATSRDTFGGGAWSEQFF.

V and J are TRBV30 and TRBJ2-1; D is possibly TRBD2 (5 bases). CDR1 and CDR2 (germline): GTSNPN, SVGIG (reference sequence). The V end lost 5 bases, the J end lost 3 bases, and 8 bases lay between the germline ends. This CDR3 contains 12 residues. In nucleotides, the CDR3 is TGTGCCTGGGGAACTAGCTACAATGAGCAGTTCTTC. Amino acids: CAWGTSYNEQFF.